This TCR beta chain originates from a study of beta chain features in type 1 diabetes. Study context: The patient and healthy donor groups were comparable for age, gender and cell yields. Across all samples, around 98 million sorted cells were examined. Study findings and constraints: Lower insertion and higher deletion counts appeared at VDJ junctions in type 1 diabetes patients.

Germline V gene data show CDR1 as MNHEY and CDR2 as SVGAGI. The CDR3 is 14 amino acids. Trimming took 6 bases from V and 5 from J, leaving 16 bases between them. Reverse transcribing all isolated RNA meant expressed TCRB transcripts were sequenced. Profiled with immunoSEQ multiplex PCR; TCRdb holds only in-frame clones, not every one. The sample shows approximately 140,000 clones, 6.9% of them seen only once. One heparinised blood draw, averaging roughly 0.11 L, came from each donor. A word on this clone: Its antigen remains unknown.

This clonotype was obtained from a woman under 40 in good health. The J gene is TRBJ1-2, the V gene TRBV6-5, with D maybe TRBD1 (6 bases). Sequencing used central memory CD4+ T cells from blood. The CDR3 spells CASSQRQAIYGYTF. In DNA, the CDR3 is TGTGCCAGCAGCCAAAGACAGGCTATTTATGGCTACACCTTC.